The TCR beta chain under discussion was sequenced for a study of CD8 T cells in Susac syndrome. Overall study context: Intravenous immunoglobulin alone or corticosteroids were being given to patients with Susac syndrome at blood draw, unless they were therapy-naive.

The study, taken as a whole, reports: The CD4+ T cell repertoires from Susac syndrome exhibited no clonal expansion.

Negative isolation yielded CD8+ and CD4+ T cells; FACS enriched TEMRA cells. Random hexamers were used to reverse transcribe the RNA input (roughly 0.5 to 1 ug). The authors amplified TCR beta CDR3 across 54 Vbeta and 13 Jbeta using immunoSEQ multiplex PCR. From the immunoSEQ multiplex PCR reads, TCRdb called clonotypes with MiXCR, one entry per CDR3 protein. The data contain 150,000 or so distinct CDR3 sequences, just under 95% of them singletons. The V gene's germline CDR1 is DFQATT and CDR2 SNEGSKA (reference sequence). The ends were cut back, 5 bases at V and 0 bases at J, with 7 bases in the middle. The CDR3 runs 12 residues. This clonotype has just one count. Its antigen remains unknown.

This chain links TRBV20-1 with TRBJ1-1; D gene uncertain. Sequenced sample: CD4+ T cells from PBMCs. The TCR comes from a human donor with Susac syndrome. The CDR3 loop is CSAVDVNTEAFF. The CDR3 region has the DNA TGCAGTGCTGTCGACGTGAACACTGAAGCTTTCTTT.